This TCR beta chain was retrieved from a study of circulating CD8 cells and anti-PD-1 response in melanoma (dated by TCRdb to the early 2020s). For the wider study: Nivolumab was administered to patients intravenously at 3 mg/kg every 2 weeks. The melanoma cohort included approximately 13 patients, of whom seven received anti-PD-1 as first-line therapy and six had previously received targeted therapy or immunotherapy. Patients with complete or partial responses were counted as responders, while patients with stable or progressive disease (RECIST v1.1) were counted as non-responders. A total of 11 melanoma patients were included in the TCR repertoire analysis, 4 of them responders and 7 non-responders. PD-1 on on-treatment samples was detected using a biotinylated anti-human IgG4 antibody.

Using a BD FACSAria II cell sorter, four subsets defined by PD-1 and/or TIGIT were sorted out of live CD3+CD8+TCRalphabeta+ cells. Circulating CD8 T cells were sorted into four subsets by PD-1 and TIGIT expression to characterize their relevance to anti-PD-1 therapy response. For each sorted CD8 T-cell subset, both the TCR alpha and TCR beta chains were sequenced. Peripheral blood was collected before the first anti-PD-1 injection, after two injections and after four injections. PBMCs were isolated immediately by Ficoll gradient centrifugation. Until use, PBMCs were kept cryopreserved in liquid nitrogen in RPMI containing approximately 21% FCS and roughly 9.4% DMSO. After thawing, PBMCs were stained with a viability dye and with antibodies against CD3, CD8alpha, TCRalphabeta, PD-1 and TIGIT. Total RNA was extracted with the RNeasy Kit, and a RIN above 7 was reached by every sample. In its sample, this clonotype comes out as medium-sized (0.01 to 0.1%). Its antigen remains undetermined. Base qualities are not at hand, and no much larger clone is one base apart.

What the authors observed across the whole study: Since no tumor material could be accessed, the researchers instead assessed tumor reactivity using peptide assays on expanded sorted subsets. Between subsets, repertoires were largely private, with fewer than 7% of TRB clonotypes shared at M1, and the highest sharing was seen between DPOS and TIGIT. Because material was limited, most experiments were generally run without replicates. The published TCR repertoire comparisons used only baseline and M1 samples from a small cohort with few responders. The cohort mixed treatment-naive and previously treated patients, which the authors noted could influence results. The highest diversity was observed in the DNEG repertoire, similar and higher clonality was shown by the PD-1 and DPOS repertoires, and the lowest diversity was found in the TIGIT repertoires.

The V end loses 5 bases and the J end loses 4 bases, and a stretch of 25 bases separates them. CDR1 is given as SGHDT and CDR2 as YYEEEE, both from the germline V gene. From cysteine to phenylalanine, the CDR3 is 18 amino acids long. The only DNA kept is the CDR3, 54 bases in frame from the first base. The reads were generated on a NextSeq 500. The QIAseq Immune Repertoire RNA Library Kit, Human TCR Panel was used to prepare TCR libraries from around 15 ng of total RNA. Sequencing of the TCR libraries was done on an Illumina NextSeq with a Mid Output V2 kit and asymmetric 261x41 paired-end reads. Each TCR library was diluted to around 4 nM, pooled, denatured and loaded at about 1 pM. In the paper's pipeline: TCR FASTQ files were processed in the QIAGEN GeneGlobe Data Analysis Center, and downstream analysis was performed in R 3.5.2. Clonality was calculated as one minus the Shannon entropy normalized by the log of the number of unique productive sequences. Within each subset, Fisher exact tests at 5% FDR identified TRA or TRB clonotypes differing in abundance between baseline and M1. Clonotypes with differential abundance were classified as emerging, expanding, contracting or non-expanding/contracting. Morisita's overlap index was used to measure repertoire overlap between patients. The public reads were reanalyzed by TCRdb: fastp trimming at Q25, MiXCR alignment, in-frame beta chains only. Merged by CDR3 protein, the rows form single entries marked with the most common genes and DNA. TCRdb's processing, not the study's, gives the V and J calls here. The sample table records about 500 distinct CDR3 sequences; around a tenth of these occur just once. 36% of the sample is held by the ten biggest clonotypes.

The chain couples TRBV5-6 to TRBJ2-1; the D call is tentative, TRBD1 or TRBD2, as each matches 5 bases. This specimen consisted of CD8+ T cells from PBMCs, obtained at baseline or after one month of anti-PD-1 therapy (not recorded which). This TCR was recovered from a human donor with melanoma. The CDR3 corresponds to CASSRLISGAEAYNEQFF. The sequenced DNA is TGTGCCAGCAGTCGTCTCATTTCCGGGGCGGAGGCTTACAATGAGCAGTTCTTC.